These T cell receptor beta chains were read from a single sample in a study of shared clonotypes between healthy human individuals. The protocol was immunoSEQ multiplex PCR, while the TCRdb copy is restricted to in-frame clones and leaves out a portion. The profile covers millions of clones, with over 85% appearing a single time and 0.1% to 0.15% taken by the ten largest. Sequenced sample: naive CD4+ T cells sorted from blood. The source is a man younger than 30 in good health. Both conserved end residues are part of each CDR3.

TRBV4-2	TRBJ2-5	CASSQEWTKETQYF
TRBV9	TRBJ2-1	CASSGTSGSWNEQFF
TRBV6-1	TRBJ2-5	CASSEDPGRQYF
TRBV19	TRBJ1-2	CASSPWTNYGYTF
TRBV27	TRBJ1-2	CASSLVPAGGEGYTF
TRBV11-1	TRBJ1-1	CASSSKENTEAFF
TRBV30	TRBJ1-5	CAWSTGNNQPQHF
TRBV27	TRBJ2-7	CASSFGWDSQYEQYF
TRBV4-1	TRBJ1-1	CASSREETNTEAFF
TRBV7-8	TRBJ2-1	CASSSGGASYNEQFF
TRBV2	TRBJ2-5	CASGTGVETQYF
TRBV6-4	TRBJ2-3	CASSARAFTDTQYF
TRBV30	TRBJ1-2	CAWILGGGGGYTF
TRBV7-9	TRBJ1-3	CASSSTEPGQGGNTIYF
TRBV9	TRBJ1-2	CASSGQGTGGYTF
TRBV30	TRBJ2-5	CAWSVRRKETQYF
TRBV4-3	TRBJ2-2	CASSQDVWGGNTGELFF
TRBV7-2	TRBJ2-7	CASSQNQAGVGEQYF
TRBV9	TRBJ2-2	CASSVVGQGSAGELFF
TRBV5-1	TRBJ2-7	CASSLEGQGYEQYF
TRBV10-3	TRBJ2-7	CAITAGVPDEQYF
TRBV29-1	TRBJ2-7	CSVERANHEQYF
TRBV4-1	TRBJ2-5	CASSQVITGPLQETQYF
TRBV4-1	TRBJ1-6	CASSHENRGQSNSPLHF
TRBV18	TRBJ2-7	CASSRLAGEGEQYF
TRBV5-1	TRBJ2-3	CASSSGPGGTDTQYF
TRBV9	TRBJ2-7	CASSKTSGSNYEQYF
TRBV7-9	TRBJ1-1	CASSLGQPNTEAFF
TRBV7-2	TRBJ2-1	CASSYYNEQFF
TRBV10-2	TRBJ2-5	CASSESRALLETQYF
TRBV29-1	TRBJ2-7	CSVGTRLGPGEQYF
TRBV4-2	TRBJ2-5	CASSQEGGKLYQETQYF
TRBV6-5	TRBJ1-6	CASSQQGGDNSPLHF
TRBV4-3	TRBJ2-2	CASSQVGGGRTGELFF
TRBV5-1	TRBJ1-1	CASSPRPDPLSNTEAFF
TRBV29-1	TRBJ2-3	CSVEQGERADTQYF
TRBV6-1	TRBJ2-5	CASKLQETQYF
TRBV10-3	TRBJ1-5	CAISGDREGLTQHF
TRBV6-5	TRBJ2-2	CASSVREWSTGELFF
TRBV19	TRBJ1-4	CASSSTGFSDEKLFF
TRBV18	TRBJ2-3	CASFPGQGADTQYF
TRBV2	TRBJ2-1	CASSFTSSPAGEQFF
TRBV28	TRBJ1-2	CASSVGGSWSDYGYTF
TRBV7-6	TRBJ1-1	CASSATGITEAFF
TRBV7-2	TRBJ2-5	CASSLVVPLGVSGQETQYF
TRBV11-2	TRBJ2-7	CASSIAGLSYEQYF
TRBV30	TRBJ2-5	CAWSRQGETQYF
TRBV7-9	TRBJ2-3	CASSLVRAASTDTQYF